These T cell receptor beta chains were read from a single sample in a study of shared clonotypes between healthy human individuals. Clones were sequenced by immunoSEQ multiplex PCR, and TCRdb holds only the in-frame ones, with some missing. The sample lists approximately 1.5 million clones, 95% to 99% occurring once. Material for sequencing was naive CD4+ T cells sorted from blood. Receptors originate from a man aged 25-45 years in good health. CDR3s include the opening cysteine and the closing phenylalanine or tryptophan. A D gene is named only where the DNA matches it firmly. The size field is filled for only some rows; it gives once, few, many or a size class.

cdr3_aa	cdr3_nt	v_call	j_call	d_call	clone_size
CASSPTRETGVHEQYF	TGCGCCAGCAGCCCTACCCGGGAGACAGGGGTCCACGAGCAGTACTTC	TRBV5-1	TRBJ2-7	TRBD1	NA
CATMRGTGGSQPQHF	TGTGCCACCATGAGAGGGACAGGGGGTAGTCAGCCCCAGCATTTT	TRBV27	TRBJ1-5	TRBD1	NA
CAWNRRNTEAFF	TGTGCCTGGAACAGGAGGAACACTGAAGCTTTCTTT	TRBV30	TRBJ1-1	NA	NA
CASSIWGGVYNEQFF	TGTGCCAGTAGTATCTGGGGAGGGGTATACAATGAGCAGTTCTTC	TRBV19	TRBJ2-1	TRBD2	once
CASSPGPEQFF	TGTGCCAGCTCACCAGGGCCGGAGCAGTTCTTC	TRBV18	TRBJ2-1	NA	NA
CASSLYLGTNTGELFF	TGTGCCAGCAGCTTATATCTCGGGACGAACACCGGGGAGCTGTTTTTT	TRBV11-2	TRBJ2-2	NA	once
CSVVGGIDTQYF	TGCAGCGTTGTAGGGGGCATAGATACGCAGTATTTT	TRBV29-1	TRBJ2-3	TRBD1	NA
CASSSRAHINTEAFF	TGTGCCAGCAGCTCCCGGGCCCACATCAACACTGAAGCTTTCTTT	TRBV5-6	TRBJ1-1	NA	NA
CAIRAGTGGAETQYF	TGTGCCATCAGAGCCGGGACAGGGGGCGCGGAGACCCAGTACTTC	TRBV10-3	TRBJ2-5	TRBD1	NA
CASSVAGGPDEQYF	TGCGCCAGCAGCGTAGCGGGAGGGCCGGACGAGCAGTACTTC	TRBV5-1	TRBJ2-7	TRBD2	NA
CASSLVPAGEQYF	TGTGCCAGCAGCTTAGTCCCAGCGGGGGAGCAGTACTTC	TRBV11-2	TRBJ2-7	TRBD2	NA
CASSLLAGSDAVGEQYF	TGTGCCAGCAGCTTACTGGCGGGAAGCGATGCCGTAGGCGAGCAGTACTTC	TRBV7-6	TRBJ2-7	NA	NA
CASSRLISGRGNEQFF	TGTGCCAGTAGTAGACTAATTAGCGGGAGGGGCAATGAGCAGTTCTTC	TRBV19	TRBJ2-1	TRBD2	NA
CASAHSTGNNEQFF	TGTGCTAGTGCCCATTCGACAGGGAACAATGAGCAGTTCTTC	TRBV12-5	TRBJ2-1	TRBD1	NA
CASSLSRTDTEAFF	TGTGCCAGCAGCTTATCACGGACAGACACTGAAGCTTTCTTT	TRBV7-9	TRBJ1-1	NA	NA
CASSEPLAGELFF	TGTGCCAGCAGTGAGCCTCTAGCCGGGGAGCTGTTTTTT	TRBV2	TRBJ2-2	NA	NA
CASSDRGLGFTEAFF	TGTGCCAGCAGTGACAGGGGTCTCGGGTTCACTGAAGCTTTCTTT	TRBV28	TRBJ1-1	TRBD1	NA
CASSPHPAGRRDTQYF	TGTGCCAGCAGCCCTCACCCGGCAGGGAGGAGGGATACGCAGTATTTT	TRBV11-2	TRBJ2-3	NA	NA
CASSSGHLFF	TGTGCCAGCAGCTCAGGACATCTGTTTTTT	TRBV7-9	TRBJ2-2	NA	NA
CASSVIAADYGYTF	TGTGCCAGCAGCGTAATCGCGGCAGACTATGGCTACACCTTC	TRBV9	TRBJ1-2	NA	NA
CASSSDRGSDIQYF	TGCGCCAGCAGCTCGGACAGGGGGTCAGACATTCAGTACTTC	TRBV5-1	TRBJ2-4	TRBD1	NA
CASRGLGTGELFF	TGTGCCAGCAGAGGGTTGGGGACCGGGGAGCTGTTTTTT	TRBV2	TRBJ2-2	NA	NA
CASSVSGTVYEQYF	TGTGCCAGCAGCGTTAGCGGGACGGTCTACGAGCAGTACTTC	TRBV9	TRBJ2-7	TRBD2	NA
CASSFLTEYQETQYF	TGTGCCAGCAGTTTTCTCACTGAGTACCAAGAGACCCAGTACTTC	TRBV28	TRBJ2-5	NA	NA
CASSLALQETQYF	TGTGCCAGCAGCTTAGCTCTCCAAGAGACCCAGTACTTC	TRBV11-2	TRBJ2-5	NA	NA
CASSLWTSEQFF	TGTGCCAGCAGCCTATGGACTAGTGAGCAGTTCTTC	TRBV7-2	TRBJ2-1	TRBD2	NA
CASSVAQGNYGYTF	TGTGCCAGCAGCGTAGCGCAGGGGAACTATGGCTACACCTTC	TRBV9	TRBJ1-2	NA	NA
CASRRTGGDWGYTF	TGTGCCAGCAGACGGACAGGGGGAGACTGGGGCTACACCTTC	TRBV6-6	TRBJ1-2	TRBD1	NA
CASSVGRDKHF	TGTGCCAGCAGTGTGGGCAGGGACAAGCATTTT	TRBV2	TRBJ1-5	NA	NA
CASSRETLNTEAFF	TGTGCCAGCAGCCGAGAGACCTTGAACACTGAAGCTTTCTTT	TRBV11-1	TRBJ1-1	NA	NA
CASSPGLEVGYEQYF	TGTGCCAGCAGTCCAGGACTAGAAGTCGGCTACGAGCAGTACTTC	TRBV27	TRBJ2-7	TRBD2	NA
CATSRDDRGKETQYF	TGTGCCACCAGCAGAGACGACAGGGGGAAAGAGACCCAGTACTTC	TRBV15	TRBJ2-5	TRBD1	NA
CASSPGTGVYGYTF	TGTGCCAGCAGTCCCGGGACCGGGGTCTATGGCTACACCTTC	TRBV28	TRBJ1-2	NA	NA
CASSRYTAGATGYEQYF	TGCGCCAGCAGCCGATACACAGCGGGAGCCACCGGGTACGAGCAGTACTTC	TRBV4-3	TRBJ2-7	TRBD2	NA
CSVGTGIYEQYF	TGCAGCGTTGGGACAGGGATTTACGAGCAGTACTTC	TRBV29-1	TRBJ2-7	TRBD1	NA
CASSQDWGGYEQYF	TGCGCCAGCAGCCAAGATTGGGGGGGCTACGAGCAGTACTTC	TRBV4-3	TRBJ2-7	TRBD2	NA
CASSALLQTQYF	TGTGCCAGCAGTGCACTTCTACAGACGCAGTATTTT	TRBV25-1	TRBJ2-3	NA	NA
CASSQATGYEQYF	TGTGCCAGCAGCCAAGCGACAGGCTACGAGCAGTACTTC	TRBV6-5	TRBJ2-7	NA	NA
CASRIRLAVYEQYF	TGTGCCAGCAGGATTCGTCTAGCGGTCTACGAGCAGTACTTC	TRBV2	TRBJ2-7	TRBD2	NA
CAWSSIRTSGYKPSSYNEQFF	TGTGCCTGGAGTTCTATCCGGACTAGCGGGTATAAACCTAGCTCCTACAATGAGCAGTTCTTC	TRBV30	TRBJ2-1	TRBD2	NA
CASSPGLATGELFF	TGTGCCAGCAGCCCGGGACTAGCTACCGGGGAGCTGTTTTTT	TRBV7-8	TRBJ2-2	TRBD2	NA
CASSLGLDNYNEQFF	TGTGCCAGCAGCTTGGGTCTAGATAACTACAATGAGCAGTTCTTC	TRBV5-8	TRBJ2-1	NA	NA
CASRVSGTGIGEQYF	TGTGCCAGTAGGGTCTCCGGGACAGGGATAGGCGAGCAGTACTTC	TRBV19	TRBJ2-7	TRBD1	once
CASRAPVVQETQYF	TGCGCCAGCAGGGCTCCGGTAGTTCAAGAGACCCAGTACTTC	TRBV10-2	TRBJ2-5	NA	NA
CASSPGTYEQYF	TGTGCCAGCTCACCAGGAACATACGAGCAGTACTTC	TRBV18	TRBJ2-7	NA	NA
CASSVGAISTDTQYF	TGTGCCAGCAGCGTAGGGGCGATTAGCACAGATACGCAGTATTTT	TRBV9	TRBJ2-3	NA	NA
CASSQPGGRGDNEQFF	TGTGCCAGCAGCCAACCGGGCGGGAGGGGGGACAATGAGCAGTTCTTC	TRBV5-4	TRBJ2-1	TRBD2	NA
CASSDLGDVGEQFF	TGCGCCAGCAGCGATTTAGGGGACGTTGGTGAGCAGTTCTTC	TRBV5-1	TRBJ2-1	NA	NA
CASSLRGRVTEAFF	TGTGCCAGCAGCTTGAGGGGGCGGGTCACTGAAGCTTTCTTT	TRBV5-5	TRBJ1-1	TRBD1	NA